This record concerns one TCR beta chain sequence. Its target is not known. This entry comes from a study of post-analysis software for immune sequencing data. Study results and caveats: By F measure, strong co-clustering occurred among samples prepared in the same batch.

Built from TCR beta cDNA, the libraries had unique molecular identifiers in them. Researchers reported some 500,000 cDNA molecules coming from roughly 1 to 10 million T cells. Via MiXCR, TCRdb re-called the PCR reads, giving one row per CDR3 protein. The table records hundreds of thousands of distinct CDR3 sequences, about 60% of them present only once. Sequenced material: blood. This clonotype was obtained from a girl aged 2 to 9 with multiple sclerosis.

For the CDR3, the DNA is TGTGCCATCAGTGAGCCTAGCGGGGCTTCAGGGGCCCAGTACTTC. Its protein product is CAISEPSGASGAQYF. The rearrangement links TRBV10-3 to TRBJ2-5, with TRBD2 matching over 9 bases. The CDR3 is 15 residues long. CDR1 and CDR2 (germline): ENHRY, SYGVKD. Trimming cost V 2 bases and J 9 bases; bases outside gene matches: 10.